What follows are 26 T cell receptor beta chains derived from one specimen sequenced in a study of T cell responses to AZD1222 COVID-19 vaccine. Assay used: immunoSEQ multiplex PCR; TCRdb lists only in-frame clones, some missing. Of around 91,000 clones listed, roughly 84% are singletons. The sequencing used peripheral blood, collected on day 0 of AZD1222 vaccination. The receptors come from an adult in good health.

The CDR3 is CASRLGGLMNTEAFF. In DNA form, the CDR3 reads TGTGCCAGCAGGCTAGGGGGGCTTATGAACACTGAAGCTTTCTTT. This rearrangement joins TRBV6-5 to TRBJ1-1; possible D gene TRBD1, 6 bases. The CDR3 consists of 15 residues. Per germline, CDR1 MNHEY and CDR2 SVGAGI. The V and J ends lost 6 bases and 0 bases respectively, with 14 bases between them.

J is TRBJ2-4 and V is TRBV30; 11 positions agree with TRBD2. Trimming removed 3 bases from V and 0 bases from J; junction bases left unmatched: 10. The CDR3 totals 18 residues. CDR1 is GTSNPN, CDR2 SVGIG, per germline (reference sequence). CDR3 region: CAWRKPSGRKGAKNIQYF. The DNA of the CDR3 is TGTGCCTGGAGGAAGCCTAGCGGGAGGAAGGGAGCCAAAAACATTCAGTACTTC.

J is TRBJ2-7 and V is TRBV7-2, with D unresolved. This CDR3 comprises 15 residues. Per germline, CDR1 SGHTA and CDR2 FQGNSA. V was shortened by 2 bases and J by 2 bases, with 13 bases between the two germline ends. The CDR3 here is CASSLLHAGTYEQYF. In DNA form, the CDR3 reads TGTGCCAGCAGCTTATTGCACGCTGGGACCTACGAGCAGTACTTC.

The chain recombines TRBV19 with TRBJ1-3; D uncertain. Germline CDR1 is LNHDA and CDR2 is SQIVND (reference sequence). The CDR3 spans 14 residues. V was trimmed by 7 bases and J by 0 bases, leaving 10 bases between them. The CDR3 DNA reads TGTGCCAGTAAGGGCACTTACTCTGGAAACACCATATATTTT. Encoded protein: CASKGTYSGNTIYF. The full variable domain, rest sourced from reference TRBV19 and TRBJ1-3, is DGGITQSPKYLFRKEGQNVTLSCEQNLNHDAMYWYRQDPGQGLRLIYYSQIVNDFQKGDIAEGYSVSREKKESFPLTVTSAQKNPTAFYLCASKGTYSGNTIYFGEGSWLTVV.

The chain uses TRBV12-5 and TRBJ2-1; 7 bases agree with TRBD1. Germline CDR1 reads LGHNT; CDR2 reads FRNRAP. Losses at the gene ends were 5 bases for V and 12 bases for J; bases not matched to a gene: 4. The CDR3 runs 11 residues. Here the CDR3 reads CASGQGVGQFF. The CDR3 nucleotides read TGTGCTAGTGGTCAGGGGGTAGGGCAGTTCTTC.

The chain carries TRBV5-1 and TRBJ2-5, with 11 bases lining up with TRBD2. From germline, CDR1 is SGHRS and CDR2 YFSETQ. The trim removed 4 bases at V and 3 bases at J, leaving 8 bases unmatched. The CDR3 sequence is 16 residues long. CDR3 sequence: CASSPRLAGIKETQYF. The CDR3 coding sequence is TGCGCCAGCAGCCCCAGACTAGCGGGGATAAAAGAGACCCAGTACTTC.

V usage is TRBV2 and J usage is TRBJ1-2, with TRBD1 matching 8 bases. This CDR3 has 16 amino acids. The V segment lost 1 base and the J segment 0 bases; nucleotides outside the gene matches: 4. Germline V CDR1 and CDR2: SNHLY, FYNNEI. The CDR3 loop reads CASSEGDRLTNYGYTF. The CDR3 nucleotides are TGTGCCAGCAGTGAAGGGGACAGGCTCACTAACTATGGCTACACCTTC.

The chain is built from TRBV9 and TRBJ2-7, with a possible D match to TRBD2 (6 bases). The CDR3 contains 16 residues. Between the trimmed V and J ends, which lost 4 bases and 3 bases, there was a span of 20 bases. Germline V gene sequence: CDR1 SGDLS, CDR2 YYNGEE. The CDR3 region is CASSQGYSGGVYEQYF. CDR3 DNA sequence: TGTGCCAGCAGCCAAGGGTATAGCGGTGGCGTCTACGAGCAGTACTTC.

The V gene is TRBV5-1, the J gene TRBJ2-7, with D perhaps TRBD1 (5 bases). CDR1 and CDR2 from the germline V gene are SGHRS and YFSETQ. V gave up 0 bases and J gave up 6 bases, with 19 bases separating them. The CDR3 runs to 16 residues. The CDR3 nucleotides are TGCGCCAGCAGCTTGGGCCATGGCAGGGTAGACAGCGAGCAGTACTTC. Encoded protein: CASSLGHGRVDSEQYF.

This CDR3 is CARSLQGAGGYTF. The CDR3, as DNA: TGTGCCAGAAGCTTGCAGGGGGCCGGGGGCTACACCTTC. The genes are TRBV5-3 and TRBJ1-2; 8 bases fit TRBD1. TRBV5-3 is known as an ORF, though its function is uncertain. J lost 8 bases, V lost 1 base, and 4 bases had no gene match. The CDR3 is 13 amino acids.

V is TRBV19 and J is TRBJ1-5, with 8 bases lining up with TRBD1. V gave up 10 bases and J gave up 3 bases; unmatched junction bases: 11. CDR1 is LNHDA and CDR2 is SQIVND in the germline V gene (reference sequence). The CDR3 has 15 amino acids. CDR3 sequence: CATHSPGQDNQPQHF. CDR3 nucleotides: TGTGCCACCCACTCCCCGGGACAGGACAATCAGCCCCAGCATTTT.

The table lists this clone with a count of one. This chain connects TRBV18 to TRBJ1-6, with D possibly being TRBD1 (6 bases). V shed 5 bases and J shed 8 bases, with 16 bases lying between them. Germline lookup yields CDR1 KGHSH and CDR2 LQKENI. This CDR3 has 15 residues. CDR3 protein: CASSNAAGVDSPLHF. The CDR3 DNA sequence: TGTGCCAGCTCAAACGCCGCAGGGGTTGATTCACCCCTCCACTTT.

The chain joins TRBV12-3 or TRBV12-4 to TRBJ1-1; 7 nucleotides agree with TRBD1. This CDR3 is built from 13 residues. The V segment lost 6 bases and the J segment 1 base; nucleotides outside the gene matches: 2. The CDR3 spells CASRRQGNTEAFF. As DNA, the CDR3 is TGTGCCAGCAGGCGACAGGGGAACACTGAAGCTTTCTTT.

The chain carries TRBV27 and TRBJ2-5; D ambiguous. V shed 6 bases and J shed 7 bases, with 12 bases lying between them. The CDR3 is made up of 12 amino acids. Germline CDR1 and CDR2: MNHEY and SMNVEV (reference sequence). Here the CDR3 DNA reads TGTGCCAGCAGCCCACAGCTCGGGACCCAGTACTTC. Its translation is CASSPQLGTQYF.

The gene calls are TRBV12-3 or TRBV12-4 and TRBJ1-1; D is uncertain. V gave up 2 bases and J gave up 5 bases, with 9 bases separating them. CDR3 length: 13 amino acids. The CDR3 DNA follows: TGTGCCAGCAGTTTACGGTTGGAAACTGAAGCTTTCTTT. It codes for CASSLRLETEAFF.

The V and J genes are TRBV7-9 and TRBJ1-2, with a tentative D call TRBD1 (5 bases). The CDR3 loop spans 16 amino acids. Germline values: CDR1 SEHNR, CDR2 FQNEAQ (reference sequence). Trimming stripped 3 bases from V and 2 bases from J, with 16 bases between. The CDR3 bases are TGTGCCAGCAGCTTGGCCGAGGGGATTAGGAACTATGGCTACACCTTC. Translating it yields CASSLAEGIRNYGYTF.

This clone showed up just once. The rearrangement uses TRBV10-3 and TRBJ1-2; D unresolved. Per germline, CDR1 ENHRY and CDR2 SYGVKD. V was pared by 2 bases and J by 8 bases, with 21 bases between. The CDR3 covers 16 residues. Here the CDR3 DNA reads TGTGCCATCAGTGAGCCCCTAGGACTCCGCAACCACGGCTACACCTTC. It specifies CAISEPLGLRNHGYTF.

This chain joins TRBV7-3 and TRBJ2-5; weak D call: TRBD1 (5 bases). Germline CDR1 SGHTA, CDR2 FQGTGA. The CDR3 has 15 residues. V lost 1 base to trimming and J lost 1 base, with 10 bases between them. CDR3: CASSLSTGAQETQYF. CDR3 nucleotides: TGTGCCAGCAGCTTAAGTACTGGGGCCCAAGAGACCCAGTACTTC.

The CDR3 DNA follows: TGTGCCAGCAGTTGGGACAGGGAGGCGTACGAGCAGTACTTC. Amino acids: CASSWDREAYEQYF. The V and J genes are TRBV28 and TRBJ2-7, with 9 bases identical to TRBD1. The V segment lost 4 bases and the J segment 4 bases; nucleotides outside the gene matches: 5. The germline V gene has CDR1 MDHEN and CDR2 SYDVKM. CDR3 length: 14 residues.

The chain recombines TRBV28 with TRBJ2-4; TRBD2 matches 8 bases. The V gene's germline CDR1 is MDHEN and CDR2 SYDVKM. V dropped 2 bases and J dropped 4; count of bases not matched to a gene: 4. The CDR3 runs 15 residues. The CDR3 DNA reads as TGTGCCAGCAGTTTAAGTACTAGCGGTAAAAACATTCAGTACTTC. It codes for CASSLSTSGKNIQYF. The entire variable domain, with the rest obtained from reference TRBV28 and TRBJ2-4, is as follows: DVKVTQSSRYLVKRTGEKVFLECVQDMDHENMFWYRQDPGLGLRLIYFSYDVKMKEKGDIPEGYSVSREKKERFSLILESASTNQTSMYLCASSLSTSGKNIQYFGAGTRLSVL.

The chain combines TRBV11-1 with TRBJ1-2, with 9 bases aligning to TRBD1. V lost 1 base to trimming and J lost 7 bases; unmatched junction nucleotides: 10. Germline V gene lookup returns CDR1 SGHAT and CDR2 FQDESV (reference sequence). The CDR3 has 16 residues. As DNA, the CDR3 is TGTGCCAGCAGCTTAGGCCAGACAGGGGGATTCTCTGGCTACACCTTC. Protein sequence: CASSLGQTGGFSGYTF.

This chain joins TRBV3-1 (or the pseudogene TRBV3-2) and TRBJ1-1, with D perhaps TRBD1 (6 bases). V lost 4 bases and J lost 1, with 10 bases in between. The CDR3 totals 14 residues. The V gene's germline CDR1 is LGHDT and CDR2 YNNKEL (reference sequence). The DNA of the CDR3 is TGTGCCAGCAGCCCGGGAGGGGGGAACACTGAAGCTTTCTTT. Translation gives CASSPGGGNTEAFF.

The rearrangement uses TRBV28 and TRBJ2-1; the D is unclear. CDR3 length: 12 residues. Germline V gives CDR1 MDHEN, CDR2 SYDVKM. V was cut by 6 bases and J by 4 bases, with 7 bases left in between. CDR3 in amino acids: CASSPRYNEQFF. In DNA, the CDR3 is TGTGCCAGCAGCCCGAGGTACAATGAGCAGTTCTTC.

The gene calls are TRBV6-2 or TRBV6-3 and TRBJ1-5, with TRBD1 matching 8 bases. Germline CDR1 MNHEY, CDR2 SVGEGT. V was pared by 5 bases and J by 7 bases, with 1 base of the junction left unmatched. The CDR3 totals 12 residues. The DNA for the CDR3 is TGTGCCAGCAGTAGGACAGGGCAGCCCCAGCATTTT. It specifies CASSRTGQPQHF.

V usage is TRBV6-5 and J usage is TRBJ1-2; D may be TRBD1 (5 bases). This CDR3 has 15 amino acids. CDR1 MNHEY and CDR2 SVGAGI come from the germline V gene. Trimming left V 4 bases short and J 1 base short, with 13 bases between. This CDR3 is CASSLSREFNYGYTF. The DNA for the CDR3 is TGTGCCAGCAGTTTGAGCAGGGAGTTTAACTATGGCTACACCTTC.

The J gene is TRBJ1-2, the V gene TRBV2; D uncertain. Looked up from germline, CDR1 is SNHLY and CDR2 is FYNNEI. The CDR3 runs to 13 residues. Deletions cut 7 bases from V and 7 bases from J, with 16 bases between. CDR3 bases: TGTGCCAGCACTCTGACGACCGGGCGTGGCTACACCTTC. It specifies CASTLTTGRGYTF.